This T cell receptor (beta chain) comes out of a study of CXCR3-negative and CXCR3-positive naive CD8 T cells. Study at large: The libraries together contributed about 130 million TRB reads, each supplying about 1.5 +/- 0.3 million. Study-wide points: Naive subsets displayed similar surface CD5, and TCR strength was inferred from TRB CDR3 properties. Partly lower CXCR3 expression followed cryopreservation, and most assays relied on fresh PBMCs.

5' RACE that incorporated UMI labels was used to prepare the TRB cDNA libraries. TCRdb re-called the 5' RACE reads; every CDR3 protein appears as one record, without DNA. This table lists about 43,000 distinct CDR3 sequences. Germline V gene data show CDR1 as SEHNR and CDR2 as FQNEAQ (reference sequence). The CDR3 totals 15 residues. Comments on this clonotype: No antigen is known for it.

This receptor was taken from a human donor in good health. Some clones in this sample may be carry-over from other donors' samples. The sample comprised memory CD8+ T cells from blood. The gene calls are TRBV7-9 and TRBJ1-6. The CDR3 here is CASSRETGFNSPLHF.